This entry lists 8 T cell receptor beta chains sequenced from one sample in a study of shared clonotypes between healthy human individuals. Generated by immunoSEQ multiplex PCR, the TCRdb table keeps only in-frame clones and is missing some. The table records a few hundred thousand clones, 65% to 80% of them present only once. The sequenced sample was PBMCs. Receptors originate from a middle-aged woman in good health. Some clones in this sample may be carry-over from other donors' samples.

This clone was seen a single time. The rearrangement links TRBV6-5 to TRBJ2-5; D uncertain. Germline V gene lookup returns CDR1 MNHEY and CDR2 SVGAGI. V shed 0 bases and J shed 8 bases, with 13 bases lying between them. The CDR3 covers 14 residues. Here the CDR3 DNA reads TGTGCCAGCAGTTACTCTTTAACCCAGAATACCCAGTACTTC. This encodes CASSYSLTQNTQYF.

The chain links TRBV5-1 to TRBJ1-4; D ambiguous. V was shortened by 1 base and J by 5 bases, with 6 bases between the two germline ends. CDR3 size: 13 residues. The germline gives CDR1 SGHRS, CDR2 YFSETQ. The DNA of the CDR3 is TGCGCCAGCAGCTTGTTGGGGAATGAAAAACTGTTTTTT. The encoded protein is CASSLLGNEKLFF.

This chain uses TRBV5-1 with TRBJ2-3; 8 bases match TRBD2. There are 15 residues in the CDR3. Germline lookup yields CDR1 SGHRS and CDR2 YFSETQ. The junction had 12 bases not matched to a gene; V was cut back by 4 bases and J by 8 bases. CDR3 amino acids: CASSTRPGAGVTQYF. The DNA for the CDR3 is TGCGCCAGCAGCACCAGGCCAGGAGCGGGAGTTACGCAGTATTTT. The variable domain in full, with the rest retrieved from reference TRBV5-1 and TRBJ2-3, is KAGVTQTPRYLIKTRGQQVTLSCSPISGHRSVSWYQQTPGQGLQFLFEYFSETQRNKGNFPGRFSGRQFSNSRSEMNVSTLELGDSALYLCASSTRPGAGVTQYFGPGTRLTVL.

CDR3 amino acids: CASSNSWDRGGQETQYF. CDR3 DNA: TGTGCCAGTAGTAACTCGTGGGACAGGGGAGGGCAAGAGACCCAGTACTTC. This sequence joins TRBV19 and TRBJ2-5, with 10 bases lining up with TRBD1. With 4 bases clipped from V and 2 bases from J, the junction kept 10 bases outside the gene matches. Germline V CDR1 and CDR2: LNHDA, SQIVND (reference sequence). The CDR3 is made up of 17 amino acids.

This clone was picked up one time. CDR3 nucleotide sequence: TGTGCCAGCAGCGTAGAACCTCCCGGGACAGGGGGCGATGAGCAGTTCTTC. Translated, it gives CASSVEPPGTGGDEQFF. This chain connects TRBV9 to TRBJ2-1; 12 positions match TRBD1. V lost 0 bases to trimming and J lost 8 bases; unmatched junction nucleotides: 9. From germline, CDR1 is SGDLS and CDR2 YYNGEE. CDR3 length: 17 residues.

CDR3 sequence (DNA): TGTGCCAGCAGCCCACAGGGACTAGCGGGGGCCGACAATGAGCAGTTCTTC. This sequence encodes CASSPQGLAGADNEQFF. The rearrangement uses TRBV7-2 and TRBJ2-1; 14 bases are shared with TRBD2. Trimming took 5 bases from V and 5 from J; bases not matched to a gene: 8. The CDR3 runs 17 residues. Germline CDR1 reads SGHTA; CDR2 reads FQGNSA.

This clone came up a few times. This chain links TRBV28 with TRBJ1-1, with D possibly matching TRBD1 (6 bases). Deletions cut 2 bases from V and 3 bases from J, with 13 bases between. This CDR3 region has 15 residues. In germline, CDR1 is MDHEN, CDR2 SYDVKM. As DNA, the CDR3 is TGTGCCAGCAGTTTACTGGGGGGCCGGGACACTGAAGCTTTCTTT. Its translation: CASSLLGGRDTEAFF.

The rearrangement joins TRBV10-2 to TRBJ2-7; 10 bases align to TRBD2. Losses at the gene ends were 2 bases for V and 7 bases for J; bases not matched to a gene: 8. Germline V gene data show CDR1 as WSHSY and CDR2 as SAAADI. The CDR3 length is 15 residues. CDR3 in DNA: TGCGCCAGCAGTGAGGGGGGGTTAGCGGGAGGTGAGCAGTACTTC. It yields the protein CASSEGGLAGGEQYF.